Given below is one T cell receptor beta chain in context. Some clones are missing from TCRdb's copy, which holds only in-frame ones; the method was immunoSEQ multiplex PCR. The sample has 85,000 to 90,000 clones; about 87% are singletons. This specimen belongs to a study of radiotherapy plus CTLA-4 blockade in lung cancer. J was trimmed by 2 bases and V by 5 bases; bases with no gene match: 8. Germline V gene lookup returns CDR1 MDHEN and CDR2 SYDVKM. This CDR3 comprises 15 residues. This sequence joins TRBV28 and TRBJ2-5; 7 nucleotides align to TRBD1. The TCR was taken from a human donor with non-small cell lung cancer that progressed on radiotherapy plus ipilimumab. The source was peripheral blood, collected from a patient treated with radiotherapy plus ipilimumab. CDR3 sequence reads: CASSPGGSRQETQYF. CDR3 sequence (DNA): TGTGCCAGCAGTCCAGGGGGAAGCCGACAAGAGACCCAGTACTTC.